These 17 T cell receptor beta chains share one sample of origin, sequenced in a study of T cell responses to AZD1222 COVID-19 vaccine. Produced via immunoSEQ multiplex PCR; TCRdb's table is partial and in-frame only. The sample yields about 150,000 clones, approximately 87% seen once. The sequences come from peripheral blood, collected on day 0 of MenACWY control vaccination. The receptors stem from an adult in good health.

This clone was picked up a small number of times. The gene calls are TRBV5-1 and TRBJ1-2; D is unresolved. This CDR3 contains 15 residues. Looked up from germline, CDR1 is SGHRS and CDR2 is YFSETQ. V was shortened by 2 bases and J by 3 bases, with 14 bases between the two germline ends. The CDR3 nucleotides are TGCGCCAGCAGCTTCTCACCGACCTCTGACTATGGCTACACCTTC. This sequence encodes CASSFSPTSDYGYTF. Full variable domain (missing parts from reference TRBV5-1 and TRBJ1-2): KAGVTQTPRYLIKTRGQQVTLSCSPISGHRSVSWYQQTPGQGLQFLFEYFSETQRNKGNFPGRFSGRQFSNSRSEMNVSTLELGDSALYLCASSFSPTSDYGYTFGSGTRLTVV.

This clone was observed once. This chain connects TRBV6-6 to TRBJ2-7; 7 positions match TRBD2. This CDR3 region has 14 residues. Germline V gene sequence: CDR1 MNHNY, CDR2 SVGAGI (reference sequence). V gave up 6 bases and J gave up 0 bases; unmatched junction bases: 5. This CDR3 reads CASRFVAGSYEQYF. CDR3 nucleotide sequence: TGTGCCAGCAGATTCGTAGCGGGCTCCTACGAGCAGTACTTC.

The genes are TRBV7-2 and TRBJ1-2; no definite D call. V was shortened by 1 base and J by 5 bases, with 11 bases between the two germline ends. The CDR3 spans 14 residues. Germline CDR1 SGHTA, CDR2 FQGNSA. Here the CDR3 reads CASSLERETYGYTF. The CDR3 coding sequence is TGTGCCAGCAGCTTAGAAAGGGAGACTTATGGCTACACCTTC.

This chain joins TRBV18 and TRBJ2-2; either TRBD1 or TRBD2 may supply D (5 bases each). This CDR3 is 15 amino acids long. From germline, CDR1 is KGHSH and CDR2 LQKENI. With 3 bases removed from V and 5 bases from J, the gap between germline ends came to 13 bases. The CDR3 DNA follows: TGTGCCAGCTCACCTGGGGACCGGGGAACCGGGGAGCTGTTTTTT. Its translation is CASSPGDRGTGELFF.

The chain uses TRBV18 and TRBJ2-2; no firm D call. Per germline, CDR1 KGHSH and CDR2 LQKENI. CDR3 length: 15 residues. V lost 3 bases to trimming and J lost 7 bases, with 15 bases between them. The CDR3 bases are TGTGCCAGCTCACCGGAAGGACGGGCCGGCGGGGAGCTGTTTTTT. Translation gives CASSPEGRAGGELFF.

The CDR3 nucleotides are TGTGCCAGCAGTTGGGGCAGCGGTAATCAGCCCCAGCATTTT. Protein sequence: CASSWGSGNQPQHF. The J gene is TRBJ1-5, the V gene TRBV6-5, with TRBD1 as a possible D gene (5 bases). The ends were cut back, 4 bases at V and 4 bases at J, with 11 bases in the middle. The CDR3 is 14 residues long. CDR1 is MNHEY and CDR2 is SVGAGI in the germline V gene.

The genes are TRBV4-1 and TRBJ1-4; D perhaps matches TRBD1 (6 bases). This CDR3 has 19 residues. V was clipped by 1 base and J by 4 bases, with 22 bases between them. CDR1 and CDR2 from the germline V gene are MGHRA and YSYEKL. DNA of the CDR3: TGCGCCAGCAGCCAAGGCGCCAAACTGGGGGGGGCAGGTAATGAAAAACTGTTTTTT. It is translated as CASSQGAKLGGAGNEKLFF.

This clone was seen a single time. The chain combines TRBV2 with TRBJ2-1, with D possibly TRBD1 on 5 matching bases. This CDR3 spans 12 amino acids. V lost 8 bases and J lost 8, with 13 bases in between. Per the germline V gene, CDR1 is SNHLY and CDR2 is FYNNEI. CDR3 in DNA: TGTGCCAGCGGTGGTGCAGGGTATGAGCAGTTCTTC. This encodes CASGGAGYEQFF.

This clone has more than one count but fewer than ten. The genes are TRBV12-3 or TRBV12-4 and TRBJ2-7; 7 nucleotides agree with TRBD2. The V and J ends lost 8 bases and 0 bases, in that order; junction bases with no gene match: 1. The CDR3 sequence is 12 residues long. The CDR3 DNA reads TGTGCCAGCGGACTAGTCTCCTACGAGCAGTACTTC. Translated, it gives CASGLVSYEQYF.

The J gene is TRBJ1-4, the V gene TRBV4-1; no definite D call. V lost 0 bases, J lost 5 bases, and 13 bases lay in between. The CDR3 is made up of 16 amino acids. Germline lookup yields CDR1 MGHRA and CDR2 YSYEKL. The CDR3 region has the DNA TGCGCCAGCAGCCAAGAAAATGGTGGGATGAATGAAAAACTGTTTTTT. Its translation: CASSQENGGMNEKLFF.

The chain is built from TRBV3-1 (or the pseudogene TRBV3-2) and TRBJ1-2, with D possibly TRBD1 on 5 matching bases. Germline V lookup: CDR1 LGHDT, CDR2 YNNKEL (reference sequence). The CDR3 is 11 amino acids. The CDR3: CAVGQAGGYTF. The CDR3 nucleotides read TGTGCAGTGGGGCAGGCCGGGGGCTACACCTTC.

This clone was counted once. The V and J genes are TRBV15 and TRBJ1-3; D not resolved. V lost 0 bases to trimming and J lost 2 bases, with 14 bases between them. This CDR3 is 17 amino acids long. Per the germline V gene, CDR1 is LNHNV and CDR2 is YYDKDF (reference sequence). The CDR3 nucleotides are TGTGCCACCAGCAGAGATCTATGGGGATCTGCTGGAAACACCATATATTTT. Amino acid sequence: CATSRDLWGSAGNTIYF.

The chain's CDR3 is CASRIAGGRNEQFF. The CDR3, as DNA: TGTGCCAGCAGAATAGCGGGGGGGCGAAATGAGCAGTTCTTC. The J gene is TRBJ2-1, the V gene TRBV2; 11 bases map to TRBD2. V shed 6 bases, J shed 7 bases, and the junction held 5 bases outside the gene matches. Germline V CDR1 and CDR2: SNHLY, FYNNEI. The CDR3 covers 14 residues.

V usage is TRBV5-4 and J usage is TRBJ1-2; D ambiguous. CDR1 and CDR2 (germline): SGHNT, YYREEE (reference sequence). V lost 1 base to trimming and J lost 3 bases, with 7 bases between them. The CDR3 length is 13 residues. CDR3: CASSLSSYYGYTF. The CDR3 DNA follows: TGTGCCAGCAGCTTGAGCAGTTACTATGGCTACACCTTC. The full variable domain, in which reference TRBV5-4 and TRBJ1-2 provide the parts outside the CDR3, is ETGVTQSPTHLIKTRGQQVTLRCSSQSGHNTVSWYQQALGQGPQFIFQYYREEENGRGNFPPRFSGLQFPNYSSELNVNALELDDSALYLCASSLSSYYGYTFGSGTRLTVV.

The V gene is TRBV5-1, the J gene TRBJ1-1; 10 bases align to TRBD1. CDR1 SGHRS and CDR2 YFSETQ come from the germline V gene. Germline trimming cut 4 bases from V and 4 bases from J; bases unmatched to any gene: 13. The CDR3 is 17 residues long. The chain's CDR3 is CASSRDRGTGEGTEAFF. The CDR3 DNA reads as TGCGCCAGCAGCAGAGACAGAGGGACAGGGGAGGGCACTGAAGCTTTCTTT.

The rearrangement joins TRBV10-2 to TRBJ2-3, with D perhaps TRBD2 (6 bases). Between the trimmed V and J ends, which lost 8 bases and 4 bases, there was a span of 19 bases. Germline V gene sequence: CDR1 WSHSY, CDR2 SAAADI. The CDR3 covers 15 residues. The CDR3 DNA follows: TGCGCCAGCGGCACCCGGGACTCTCCGCCAGATACGCAGTATTTT. Its protein is CASGTRDSPPDTQYF.

The J gene is TRBJ2-4, the V gene TRBV3-1 (or the pseudogene TRBV3-2); no definite D call. The V and J ends lost 0 bases and 1 base respectively, with 10 bases between them. Germline CDR1 and CDR2: LGHDT and YNNKEL (reference sequence). The CDR3 sequence is 16 residues long. The CDR3 DNA is TGTGCCAGCAGCCAAGATAGACTCACCGCCAAAAACATTCAGTACTTC. Its protein product is CASSQDRLTAKNIQYF.